What follows describes a single TCR beta chain. The record originates from a study of shared clonotypes between healthy human individuals. The repertoire was sequenced with immunoSEQ multiplex PCR; TCRdb's copy has only in-frame clones and lacks some. The repertoire consists of a few million clones, with approximately 96% occurring once and the leading ten covering roughly 0.13%. Trimming took off 6 bases at V and 2 bases at J, with 10 bases between the two ends. This CDR3 region has 13 residues. Germline CDR1 reads MNHEY; CDR2 reads SVGAGI. Sequencing used naive CD4+ T cells sorted from blood. The subset here: CD45RA+ positively selected. The source of this sequence is a young man in good health. V usage is TRBV6-5 and J usage is TRBJ1-1; D gene ambiguous. CDR3 coding DNA: TGTGCCAGCAGGATGGACGGCAACACTGAAGCTTTCTTT. Its protein is CASRMDGNTEAFF.